What follows is one T cell receptor beta chain and its context. Clones were read by immunoSEQ multiplex PCR, and TCRdb kept only the in-frame ones, dropping some. In the table there are 700,000 or so clones, approximately 83% of which are singletons. These data belong to a study of shared T cell receptors in the human thymus. V shed 4 bases and J 4 bases; nucleotides not matched to a gene: 11. Germline V gene data show CDR1 as SGHNT and CDR2 as YYREEE (reference sequence). CDR3 length: 16 residues. These same records also appear under a second study, on human thymus T cells. That paper adds: The donor group consisted of healthy Finnish infants who were having corrective surgery for congenital heart defects. Resections were taken during corrective heart surgery, and the thymus tissue came from these. Thymic and blood repertoires appeared to display a bias in their usage of V and J genes.

Sequencing input: thymocytes. The clonotype originates from a girl under two years old with a congenital heart defect. The chain is built from TRBV5-4 and TRBJ2-3; 8 nucleotides align to TRBD2. This CDR3 reads CASSTPGTRSPDTQYF. CDR3 bases: TGTGCCAGCAGCACCCCCGGGACTAGGAGCCCAGATACGCAGTATTTT.